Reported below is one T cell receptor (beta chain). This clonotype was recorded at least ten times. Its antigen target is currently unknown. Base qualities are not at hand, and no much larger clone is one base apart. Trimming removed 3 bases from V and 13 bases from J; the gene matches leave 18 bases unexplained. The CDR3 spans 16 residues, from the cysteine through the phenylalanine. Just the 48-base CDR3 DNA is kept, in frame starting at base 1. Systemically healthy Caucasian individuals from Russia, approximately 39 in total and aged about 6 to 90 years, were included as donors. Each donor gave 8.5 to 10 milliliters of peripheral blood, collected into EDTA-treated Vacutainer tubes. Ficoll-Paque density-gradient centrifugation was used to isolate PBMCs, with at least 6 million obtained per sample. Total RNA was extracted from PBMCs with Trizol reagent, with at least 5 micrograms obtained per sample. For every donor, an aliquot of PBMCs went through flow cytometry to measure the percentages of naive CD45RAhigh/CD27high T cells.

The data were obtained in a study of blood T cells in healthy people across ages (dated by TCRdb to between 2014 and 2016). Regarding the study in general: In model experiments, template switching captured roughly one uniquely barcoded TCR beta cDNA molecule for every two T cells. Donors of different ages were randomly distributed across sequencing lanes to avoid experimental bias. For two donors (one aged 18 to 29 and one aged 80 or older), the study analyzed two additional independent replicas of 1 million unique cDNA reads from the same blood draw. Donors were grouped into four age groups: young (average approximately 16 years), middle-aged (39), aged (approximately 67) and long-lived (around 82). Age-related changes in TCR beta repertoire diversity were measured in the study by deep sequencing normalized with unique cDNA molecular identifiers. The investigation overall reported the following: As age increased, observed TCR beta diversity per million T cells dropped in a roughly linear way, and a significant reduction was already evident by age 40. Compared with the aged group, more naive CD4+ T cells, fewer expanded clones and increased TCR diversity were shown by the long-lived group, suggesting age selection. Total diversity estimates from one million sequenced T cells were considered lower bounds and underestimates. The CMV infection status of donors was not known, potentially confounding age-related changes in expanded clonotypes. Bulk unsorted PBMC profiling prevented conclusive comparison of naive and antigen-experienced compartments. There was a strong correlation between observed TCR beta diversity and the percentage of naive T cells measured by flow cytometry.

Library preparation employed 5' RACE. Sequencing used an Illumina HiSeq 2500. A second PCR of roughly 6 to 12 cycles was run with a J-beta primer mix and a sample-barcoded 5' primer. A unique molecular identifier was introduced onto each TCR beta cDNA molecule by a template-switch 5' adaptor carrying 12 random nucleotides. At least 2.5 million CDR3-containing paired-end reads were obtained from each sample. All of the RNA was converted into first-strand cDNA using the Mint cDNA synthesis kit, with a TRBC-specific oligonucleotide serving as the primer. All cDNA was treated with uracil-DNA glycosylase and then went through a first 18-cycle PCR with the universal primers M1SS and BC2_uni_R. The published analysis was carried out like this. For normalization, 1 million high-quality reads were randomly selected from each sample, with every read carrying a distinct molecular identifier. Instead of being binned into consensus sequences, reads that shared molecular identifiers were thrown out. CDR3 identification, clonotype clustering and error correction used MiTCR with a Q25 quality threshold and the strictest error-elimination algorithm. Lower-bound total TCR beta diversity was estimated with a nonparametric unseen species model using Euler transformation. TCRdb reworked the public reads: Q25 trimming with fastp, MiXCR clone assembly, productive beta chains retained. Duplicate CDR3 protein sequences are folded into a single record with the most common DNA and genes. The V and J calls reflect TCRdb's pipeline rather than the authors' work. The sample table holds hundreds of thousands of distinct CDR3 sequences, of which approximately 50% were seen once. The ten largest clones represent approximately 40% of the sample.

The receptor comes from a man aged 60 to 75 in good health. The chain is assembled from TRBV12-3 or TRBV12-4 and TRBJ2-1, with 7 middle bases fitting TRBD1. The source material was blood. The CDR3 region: CASSFSQGSGPITQFF. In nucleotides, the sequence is TGTGCCAGCAGTTTCTCACAGGGGTCAGGGCCCATTACACAGTTCTTC.